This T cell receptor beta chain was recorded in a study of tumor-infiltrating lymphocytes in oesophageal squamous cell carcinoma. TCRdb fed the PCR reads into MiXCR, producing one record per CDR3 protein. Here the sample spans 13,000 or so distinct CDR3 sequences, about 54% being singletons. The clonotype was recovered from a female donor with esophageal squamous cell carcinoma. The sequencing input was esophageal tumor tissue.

In DNA, the CDR3 is TGTGCCAGCAGCCCAACGGCACTAGCGGCACCCTACAATGAGCAGTTCTTC. Protein sequence: CASSPTALAAPYNEQFF. This rearrangement joins TRBV7-9 to TRBJ2-7, with 8 nucleotides matching TRBD2. Gene TRBJ2-1 matches the end of the DNA better, so the J call may be wrong. This CDR3 spans 17 amino acids. Per germline, CDR1 SEHNR and CDR2 FQNEAQ (reference sequence).